This entry concerns a single TCR beta chain. Some clones are missing from TCRdb's copy, which holds only in-frame ones; the method was immunoSEQ multiplex PCR. The table lists around 250,000 clones, about 86% of them singletons. These data are taken from a study of blood T cell repertoires in COVID-19. The sample consisted of peripheral blood. The sequence was collected from an elderly man with acute or convalescent COVID-19.

The CDR3 DNA reads TGTGCCAGCAGCGCAGGGTGGCTGGCCTACAATGAGCAGTTCTTC. This translates into CASSAGWLAYNEQFF. The chain employs TRBV9 and TRBJ2-1; tentatively, D is TRBD1 (5 bases). This CDR3 is built from 15 residues. Trimming cost V 3 bases and J 2 bases, with 12 bases left between them. Germline loops: CDR1 SGDLS, CDR2 YYNGEE.